The clone carrying this TCR beta chain came up a few times. These data originate in a study of neurological immune-mediated disorders. By 5'RACE with 10-nucleotide random UMIs, the cDNA was made. MiXCR, applied by TCRdb to the 5' RACE reads, yields one record per CDR3 protein. The sample has 20,000 to 30,000 distinct CDR3 sequences, about 13% seen once. With 5 bases removed from V and 5 bases from J, the gap between germline ends came to 21 bases. From germline, CDR1 is GTSNPN and CDR2 SVGIG (reference sequence). CDR3 length equals 15 residues. The chain combines TRBV30 with TRBJ1-1; maybe TRBD1 (5 bases). Sequencing was done on a sample of PBMCs. This TCR came from a woman aged 55-69 years with HTLV-1-associated myelopathy (HAM/TSP). CDR3 sequence (DNA): TGTGCCTGGGCAGACTTCGTTGGGGGAATGACTGAAGCTTTCTTT. It yields the protein CAWADFVGGMTEAFF. The whole variable domain, filled in from reference TRBV30 and TRBJ1-1, reads SQTIHQWPATLVQPVGSPLSLECTVEGTSNPNLYWYRQAAGRGLQLLFYSVGIGQISSEVPQNLSASRPQDRQFILSSKKLLLSDSGFYLCAWADFVGGMTEAFFGQGTRLTVV.